Each of the 5 T cell receptor beta chains below was sequenced from the same sample in a study of T cells in Graves' hyperthyroidism and ophthalmopathy. Regions amplified from RNA transcripts were the TCR beta CDR3 regions. The TCR CDR3 first-round RT-PCR relied on the HTBI primer set. TCRdb fed the multiplex PCR reads into MiXCR, producing one record per CDR3 protein. Among around 300,000 distinct CDR3 sequences listed, around 14% were seen once. Sequencing was carried out using blood. Source of these receptors: a woman younger than 45 with Graves' hyperthyroidism.

This clonotype was observed a few times. This sequence joins TRBV20-1 and TRBJ2-2, with 12 bases that match TRBD2. Per the germline V gene, CDR1 is DFQATT and CDR2 is SNEGSKA (reference sequence). This CDR3 contains 15 residues. With V trimmed by 1 base and J by 6 bases, 3 bases remained unmatched. CDR3 protein: CSARVASGRAGELFF. The CDR3 DNA sequence: TGCAGTGCTAGAGTCGCTAGCGGGAGGGCCGGGGAGCTGTTTTTT.

This clonotype was observed a handful of times. The genes are TRBV5-4 and TRBJ2-1; TRBD2 matches at 8 bases. With 4 bases clipped from V and 5 bases from J, the junction kept 8 bases outside the gene matches. This CDR3 spans 15 amino acids. Germline V gene lookup returns CDR1 SGHNT and CDR2 YYREEE (reference sequence). The CDR3 sequence is CASSPERELDNEQFF. The DNA for the CDR3 is TGTGCCAGCAGCCCCGAGCGGGAGTTAGACAATGAGCAGTTCTTC.

The V and J genes are TRBV18 and TRBJ2-1; D might be TRBD1 (5 bases). V lost 0 bases and J lost 5, with 5 bases in between. In germline, CDR1 is KGHSH, CDR2 LQKENI. CDR3 length: 13 amino acids. CDR3 in DNA: TGTGCCAGCTCACCACCGGACAACAATGAGCAGTTCTTC. This codes for CASSPPDNNEQFF.

This clonotype was seen only once. V and J are TRBV20-1 and TRBJ2-1; D is uncertain. Germline V CDR1 and CDR2: DFQATT, SNEGSKA (reference sequence). Trimming removed 3 bases at V and 10 bases at J, with 10 bases between. This CDR3 is built from 11 residues. CDR3 coding DNA: TGCAGTGCTAGTGGTAGGTGGGAGCAGTTCTTC. Its protein product is CSASGRWEQFF.

V is TRBV5-1 and J is TRBJ1-4, with TRBD1 matching over 9 bases. Germline V gene sequence: CDR1 SGHRS, CDR2 YFSETQ. The CDR3 runs to 18 residues. After removal of 4 bases from V and 3 bases from J, the junction contained 13 bases not matched to a gene. CDR3 sequence: CASSPTGTGTRANEKLFF. The CDR3 DNA reads as TGCGCCAGCAGCCCTACTGGGACAGGGACTAGGGCTAATGAAAAACTGTTTTTT.